This T cell receptor (beta chain) is drawn from a study of T cell repertoires in cytomegalovirus infection. TCRdb called the reads again in MiXCR, with one record for every CDR3 protein. Seen here are around 740,000 distinct CDR3 sequences, 35% to 40% observed once, and the top ten hold roughly 2.8%. The V gene's germline CDR1 is SGHAT and CDR2 FQNNGV. Trimming removed 2 bases from V and 7 bases from J; junction bases left unmatched: 9. The CDR3 extends over 16 amino acids. This clonotype was seen a handful of times. The source of this sequence is a human donor in good health (CMV status not recorded). Some clones in this sample may be carry-over from other donors' samples. The chain uses TRBV11-2 and TRBJ2-1; the match to TRBD2 covers 9 bases. The sequencing sample was made of PBMCs. CDR3 sequence (DNA): TGTGCCAGCAGCTTATCGATAGCGGGGGCCCTAAATGAGCAGTTCTTC. Amino acid sequence: CASSLSIAGALNEQFF.